The source of this TCR beta chain is a study of blood T cell repertoires in COVID-19. The wider study: COVID-19 samples from acute and convalescent phases originated in the United States, Italy and Spain.

The CDR3 loop spans 17 amino acids. V lost 0 bases to trimming and J lost 7 bases, with 16 bases between them. Germline V gene data show CDR1 as SNHLY and CDR2 as FYNNEI. TCRdb's table, derived via immunoSEQ multiplex PCR, lists solely in-frame clones and lacks some. Of approximately 150,000 clones listed, 75% to 90% are singletons. The sequenced material came from peripheral blood. This clonotype was sampled from a woman aged 45-65 years with acute or convalescent COVID-19. This chain joins TRBV2 and TRBJ1-6, with a weak D call TRBD1 (5 bases). The CDR3 region is CASSEAPSTGPNSPLHF. The DNA for the CDR3 is TGTGCCAGCAGTGAAGCTCCTTCAACAGGCCCGAATTCACCCCTCCACTTT. The variable domain in full, with the rest retrieved from reference TRBV2 and TRBJ1-6, is EPEVTQTPSHQVTQMGQEVILRCVPISNHLYFYWYRQILGQKVEFLVSFYNNEISEKSEIFDDQFSVERPDGSNFTLKIRSTKLEDSAMYFCASSEAPSTGPNSPLHFGNGTRLTVT.